This T cell receptor beta chain was documented in a study of regulatory T cells in long-lasting Graves disease. General study findings and limits: Persistent patients had a count of shared public clonotypes (approximately 3,000) that exceeded that of new patients (approximately 1,000).

Germline values: CDR1 SGDLS, CDR2 YYNGEE. Trimming took 2 bases from V and 8 from J; bases not matched to a gene: 9. The CDR3 contains 14 residues. According to the study, TCR beta libraries were built with iRepertoire HTBI primers and CDR3-region Arm-PCR. Original processing notes: Throughout the samples, researchers identified 60 to 70 TRBV and approximately 15 TRBJ segments. TCRdb analysed the multiplex PCR reads with MiXCR anew, one entry per CDR3 protein. Clone size and V and J calls follow TCRdb, not the original study. The sample includes roughly 430,000 distinct CDR3 sequences, roughly a fifth seen only once; the top ten take over 11%. Concerning this clonotype: Antigen: not known.

Time point denoted: persistent/refractory GD, antithyroid drugs over 5 years with positive TRAb. Making the TCR library involved RNA that had been extracted from PBMCs. In this cohort, patients came from an endocrinology department located in Xi'an, China. Peripheral blood, 7 to 10 milliliters per patient, was collected in EDTA tubes. This chain joins TRBV9 and TRBJ1-1, with 7 bases that match TRBD1. The sample was peripheral blood mononuclear cells (PBMCs), taken when the disease was refractory, from a patient treated with antithyroid drugs. This receptor was obtained from a female donor with Graves disease. The CDR3 sequence: CASSVNPGGSEAFF. The CDR3 coding sequence is TGTGCCAGCAGCGTTAATCCAGGGGGGAGCGAAGCTTTCTTT.